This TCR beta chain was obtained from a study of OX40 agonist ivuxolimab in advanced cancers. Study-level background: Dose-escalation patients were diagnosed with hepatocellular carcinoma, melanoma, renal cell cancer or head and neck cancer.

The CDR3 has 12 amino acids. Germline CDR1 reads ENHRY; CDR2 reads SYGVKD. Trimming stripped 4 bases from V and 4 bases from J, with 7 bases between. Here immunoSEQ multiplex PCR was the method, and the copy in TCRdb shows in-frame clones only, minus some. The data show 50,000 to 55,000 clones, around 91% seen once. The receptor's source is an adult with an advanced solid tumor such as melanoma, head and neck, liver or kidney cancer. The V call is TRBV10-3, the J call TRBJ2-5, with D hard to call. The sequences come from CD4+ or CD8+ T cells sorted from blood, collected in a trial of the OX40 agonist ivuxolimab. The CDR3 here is CAISVVGETQYF. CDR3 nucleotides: TGTGCCATCAGTGTCGTGGGAGAGACCCAGTACTTC.